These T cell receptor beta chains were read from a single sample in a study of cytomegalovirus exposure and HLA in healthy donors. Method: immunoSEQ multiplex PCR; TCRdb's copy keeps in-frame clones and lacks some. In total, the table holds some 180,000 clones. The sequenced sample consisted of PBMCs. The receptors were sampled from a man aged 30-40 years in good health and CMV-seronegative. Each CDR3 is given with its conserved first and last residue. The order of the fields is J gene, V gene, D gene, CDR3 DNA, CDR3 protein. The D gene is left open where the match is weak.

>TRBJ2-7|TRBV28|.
TGTGCCAGCAGTTCTACCTACGAGCAGTACTTC
CASSSTYEQYF
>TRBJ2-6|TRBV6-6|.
TGTGCCAGCTCCCTTGAAGCCGGGGCCAACGTCCTGACTTTC
CASSLEAGANVLTF
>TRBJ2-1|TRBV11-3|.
TGTGCCAGCAGCCCCCCGGGGGGCAACGTAAATGAGCAGTTCTTC
CASSPPGGNVNEQFF
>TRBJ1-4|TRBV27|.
TGTGCCAGCAGTTTATCGGGGGAGGTGAATGAAAAACTGTTTTTT
CASSLSGEVNEKLFF
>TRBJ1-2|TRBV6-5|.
TGTGCCAGCGACGGGAGCCCTTCTAACTATGGCTACACCTTC
CASDGSPSNYGYTF
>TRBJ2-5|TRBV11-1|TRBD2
TGTGCCAGCAGCTTAGAGAATCCTAGCGGGTGGTACCAAGAGACCCAGTACTTC
CASSLENPSGWYQETQYF
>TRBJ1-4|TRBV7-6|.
TGTGCCAGCAGCCGTGGGGCAGTCATTAATGAAAAACTGTTTTTT
CASSRGAVINEKLFF
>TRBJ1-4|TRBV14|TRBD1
TGTGCCAGCAGCCAACTCGGGACAGGTTACGAAAAACTGTTTTTT
CASSQLGTGYEKLFF
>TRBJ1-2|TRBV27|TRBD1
TGTGCCAGCAGTCCCCGGACAGGGGTTATGTATGGCTACACCTTC
CASSPRTGVMYGYTF
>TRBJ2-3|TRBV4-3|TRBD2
TGCGCCAGCAGCCAGGGGACGACTCGCGGGGGGGTCGAAGATACGCAGTATTTT
CASSQGTTRGGVEDTQYF
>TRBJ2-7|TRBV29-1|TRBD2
TGCAGCGTTGAAGATCCGGCTAGCGGGACCTACGAGCAGTACTTC
CSVEDPASGTYEQYF
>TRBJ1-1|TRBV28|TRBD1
TGTGCCAGCAGTAGCCAGGGGGCCGATAGCACTGAAGCTTTCTTT
CASSSQGADSTEAFF
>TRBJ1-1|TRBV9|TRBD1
TGTGCCAGCAGCCGTATCTGGGGACAGGGCACTGAAGCTTTCTTT
CASSRIWGQGTEAFF
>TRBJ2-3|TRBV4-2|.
TGTGCCAGCAGCCAGCTTAGCGGCTACACAGATACGCAGTATTTT
CASSQLSGYTDTQYF
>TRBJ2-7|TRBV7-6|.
TGTGCCAGCACCACAGGGCCGTCCTACGAGCAGTACTTC
CASTTGPSYEQYF
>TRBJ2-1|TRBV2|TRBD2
TGTGCCAGCAGTGGCCGACTAGCGGGAGTTATGAATGAGCAGTTCTTC
CASSGRLAGVMNEQFF
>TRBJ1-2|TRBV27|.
TGTGCCAGCAGTCCCCAAACGTCATACAGGGCCGATAACTATGGCTACACCTTC
CASSPQTSYRADNYGYTF
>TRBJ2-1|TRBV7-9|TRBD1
TGTGCCAGCAGCTCAGCTCGTGGGGACAGCTACAATGAGCAGTTCTTC
CASSSARGDSYNEQFF
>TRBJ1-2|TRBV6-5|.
TGTGCCAGCAGTCCGGGACACAACTATGGCTACACCTTC
CASSPGHNYGYTF
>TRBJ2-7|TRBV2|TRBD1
TGTGCCAGCAGTGAGACATGGACAGGGAGTTCCTACGAGCAGTACTTC
CASSETWTGSSYEQYF
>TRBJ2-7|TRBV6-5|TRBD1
TGTGCCAGCAGTTACTGGGTTGGGACAGAGACCTACGAGCAGTACTTC
CASSYWVGTETYEQYF
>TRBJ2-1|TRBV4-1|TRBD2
TGCGCCAGCAGCCAAGTAGCGGGAGGGAATGAGCAGTTCTTC
CASSQVAGGNEQFF
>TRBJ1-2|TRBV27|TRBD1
TGTGCCAGCAGTTTGGACAGGGCCCTCTATGGCTACACCTTC
CASSLDRALYGYTF
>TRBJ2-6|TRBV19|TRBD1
TGTGCCAGTAGTACGGGACAGAGTTACTTATCTGGGGCCAACGTCCTGACTTTC
CASSTGQSYLSGANVLTF
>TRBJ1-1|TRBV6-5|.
TGTGCCAGCAGTCACGACGGGACAAACACTGAAGCTTTCTTT
CASSHDGTNTEAFF
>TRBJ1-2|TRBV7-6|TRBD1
TGTGCCAGCAGCCCTCGGAGACAGGGGGCATGGGGCTATGGCTACACCTTC
CASSPRRQGAWGYGYTF